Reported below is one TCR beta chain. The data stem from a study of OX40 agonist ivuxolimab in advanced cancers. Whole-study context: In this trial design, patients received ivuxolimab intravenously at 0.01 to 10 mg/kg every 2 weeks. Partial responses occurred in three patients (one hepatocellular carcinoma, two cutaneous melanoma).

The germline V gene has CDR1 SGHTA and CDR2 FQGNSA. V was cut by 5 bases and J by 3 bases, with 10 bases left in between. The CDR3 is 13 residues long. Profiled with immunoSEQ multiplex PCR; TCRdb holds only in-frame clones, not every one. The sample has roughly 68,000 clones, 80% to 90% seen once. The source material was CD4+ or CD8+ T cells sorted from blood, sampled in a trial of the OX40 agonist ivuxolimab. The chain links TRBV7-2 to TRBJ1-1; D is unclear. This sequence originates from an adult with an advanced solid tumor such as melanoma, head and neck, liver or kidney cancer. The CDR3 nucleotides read TGTGCCAGCAGCCCGGCTCAGTACACTGAAGCTTTCTTT. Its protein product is CASSPAQYTEAFF.